This T cell receptor (beta chain) came from a study of cytomegalovirus exposure and HLA in healthy donors. Study-wide context: Inside one of the first data releases sat 80 million to 95 million unique TCRs taken from HLA-typed donors. Overall study findings and caveats: Immune exposure information comprised only CMV serostatus. In a later analysis, the majority of CMV-associated beta chains seemingly showed HLA restriction. One variant, a missense change in DCLRE1C, was linked in a later analysis to TCR beta V- and J-gene trimming.

As to this clone: The antigen is not known.

PCR amplification relied on 60 Vbeta primers (plus 13 Jbeta primers). Clones were read by immunoSEQ multiplex PCR, and TCRdb kept only the in-frame ones, dropping some. There are 180,000 or so clones in the sample; around 80% occur only once, and around 4.1% lies in the top ten. The V gene's germline CDR1 is MNHEY and CDR2 SVGAGI. Trimming removed 6 bases from V and 8 bases from J; junction bases left unmatched: 15. The CDR3 is made up of 15 amino acids. The origin of this receptor is a woman between 50 and 59 years old in good health and CMV-seropositive. The chain couples TRBV6-5 to TRBJ1-2; TRBD1 agrees at 7 bases. What was sequenced was PBMCs. The CDR3 region has the DNA TGTGCCAGCAGACGGACGCGACAGGGAGAGGGGGGCTACACCTTC. Its translation is CASRRTRQGEGGYTF.